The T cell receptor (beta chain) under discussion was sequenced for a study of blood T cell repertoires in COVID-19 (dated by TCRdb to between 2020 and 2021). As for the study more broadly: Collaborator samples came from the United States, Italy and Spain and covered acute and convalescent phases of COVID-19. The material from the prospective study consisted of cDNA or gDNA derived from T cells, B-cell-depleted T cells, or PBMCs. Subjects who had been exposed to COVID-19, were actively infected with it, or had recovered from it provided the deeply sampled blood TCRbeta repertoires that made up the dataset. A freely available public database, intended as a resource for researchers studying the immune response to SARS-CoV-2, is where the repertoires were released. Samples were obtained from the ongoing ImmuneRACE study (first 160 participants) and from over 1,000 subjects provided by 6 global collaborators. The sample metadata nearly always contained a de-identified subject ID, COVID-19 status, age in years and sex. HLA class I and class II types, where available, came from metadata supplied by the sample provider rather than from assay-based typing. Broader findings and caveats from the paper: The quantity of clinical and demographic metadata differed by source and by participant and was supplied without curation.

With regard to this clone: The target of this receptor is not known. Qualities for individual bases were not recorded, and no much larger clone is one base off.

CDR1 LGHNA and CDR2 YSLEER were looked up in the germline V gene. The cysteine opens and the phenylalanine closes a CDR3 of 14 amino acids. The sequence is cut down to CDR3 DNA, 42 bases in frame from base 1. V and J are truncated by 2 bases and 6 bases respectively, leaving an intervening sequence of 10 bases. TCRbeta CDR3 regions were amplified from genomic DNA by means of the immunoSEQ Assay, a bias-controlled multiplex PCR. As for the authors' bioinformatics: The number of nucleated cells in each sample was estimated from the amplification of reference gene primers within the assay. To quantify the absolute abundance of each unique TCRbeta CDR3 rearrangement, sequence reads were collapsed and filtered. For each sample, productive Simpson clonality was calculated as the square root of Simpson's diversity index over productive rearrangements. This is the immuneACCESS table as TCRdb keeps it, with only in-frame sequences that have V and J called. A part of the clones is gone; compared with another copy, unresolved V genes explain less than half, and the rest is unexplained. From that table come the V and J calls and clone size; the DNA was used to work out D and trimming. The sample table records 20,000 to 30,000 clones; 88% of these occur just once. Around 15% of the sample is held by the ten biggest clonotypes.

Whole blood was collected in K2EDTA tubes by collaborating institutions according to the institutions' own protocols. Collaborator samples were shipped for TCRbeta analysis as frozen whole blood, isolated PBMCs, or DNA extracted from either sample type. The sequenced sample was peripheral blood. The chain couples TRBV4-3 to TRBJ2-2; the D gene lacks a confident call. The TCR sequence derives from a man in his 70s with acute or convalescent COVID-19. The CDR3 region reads CASSQWSEAGELFF. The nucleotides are TGCGCCAGCAGCCAATGGTCAGAAGCCGGGGAGCTGTTTTTT.